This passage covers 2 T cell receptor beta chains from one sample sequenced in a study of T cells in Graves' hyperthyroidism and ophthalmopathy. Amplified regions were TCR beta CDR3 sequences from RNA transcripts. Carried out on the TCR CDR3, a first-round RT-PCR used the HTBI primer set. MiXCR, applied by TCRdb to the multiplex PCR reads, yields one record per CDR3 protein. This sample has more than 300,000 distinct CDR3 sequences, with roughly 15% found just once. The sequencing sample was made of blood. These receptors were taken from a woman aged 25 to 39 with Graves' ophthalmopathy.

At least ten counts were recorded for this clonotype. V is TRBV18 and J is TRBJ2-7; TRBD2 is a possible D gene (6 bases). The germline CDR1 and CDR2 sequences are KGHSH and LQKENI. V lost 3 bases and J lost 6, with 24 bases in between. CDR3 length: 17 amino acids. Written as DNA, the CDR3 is TGTGCCAGCTCACCCCTGGGGGTTGCTAGCGTCCCGTCCGAGCAGTACTTC. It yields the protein CASSPLGVASVPSEQYF.

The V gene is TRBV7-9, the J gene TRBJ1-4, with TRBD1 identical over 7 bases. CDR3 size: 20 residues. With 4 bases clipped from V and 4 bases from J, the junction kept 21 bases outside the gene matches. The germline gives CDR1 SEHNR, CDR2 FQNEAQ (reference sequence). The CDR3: CASSSEGHRGPFGFNEKLFF. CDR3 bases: TGTGCCAGCAGCTCTGAGGGGCACAGGGGCCCGTTTGGGTTTAATGAAAAACTGTTTTTT.